This passage covers 25 T cell receptor beta chains from one sample sequenced in a study of a mutant IDH1 vaccine in newly diagnosed glioma. Repertoires were generated with immunoSEQ multiplex PCR, while TCRdb's copy carries only in-frame clones and drops some. The table lists tens of thousands of clones, approximately 88% of them singletons. Their antigens remain unidentified. Time point in this sample: week 11, during vaccination. A single vaccine dose contained 300 ug of mutant IDH1 20-mer peptide, and topical imiquimod was used with it. Sequences were derived from PBMCs, sampled from a glioma patient whose treatment included an IDH1 peptide vaccine. The receptor source for this set is a woman between 50 and 59 years old with glioma.

This rearrangement joins TRBV30 to TRBJ1-4; D remains ambiguous. CDR1 is GTSNPN, CDR2 SVGIG, per germline (reference sequence). This CDR3 spans 11 amino acids. V gave up 8 bases and J gave up 5 bases, with 9 bases separating them. CDR3 protein: CARWANEKLFF. CDR3 nucleotides: TGTGCCAGATGGGCAAATGAAAAACTGTTTTTT.

This chain joins TRBV4-1 and TRBJ2-2, with 9 bases lining up with TRBD1. V lost 0 bases and J lost 5; bases outside the gene matches: 10. This CDR3 spans 18 amino acids. Looked up from germline, CDR1 is MGHRA and CDR2 is YSYEKL. CDR3 DNA sequence: TGCGCCAGCAGCCAAGATAGAAGGGGACAGGGTTATACCGGGGAGCTGTTTTTT. Amino acid sequence: CASSQDRRGQGYTGELFF.

This clone has more than one count but fewer than ten. Other DNA variants within this sample encode the same CDR3. The chain employs TRBV7-9 and TRBJ2-2; weak D call: TRBD1 (7 bases). CDR3 length: 14 amino acids. Per the germline V gene, CDR1 is SEHNR and CDR2 is FQNEAQ (reference sequence). Trimming removed 3 bases from V and 5 bases from J, with 10 bases in between. The CDR3 is CASSFAGGTGELFF. In nucleotides, the CDR3 is TGTGCCAGCAGCTTTGCAGGGGGGACCGGGGAGCTGTTTTTT.

The chain uses TRBV14 and TRBJ2-3, with 9 bases fitting TRBD2. The CDR3 is made up of 16 amino acids. V trimming: 2 bases; J trimming: 1 base; junction bases outside the gene matches: 4. Germline CDR1 and CDR2: SGHDN and FVKESK. In DNA, the CDR3 is TGTGCCAGCAGCCAAATCGGCGGGGGGGGCACAGATACGCAGTATTTT. This gives the protein CASSQIGGGGTDTQYF.

This chain joins TRBV2 and TRBJ1-2, with 10 bases that match TRBD1. The J segment lost 4 bases and the V segment lost 6 bases, leaving 5 bases of the junction unmatched. Per the germline V gene, CDR1 is SNHLY and CDR2 is FYNNEI. The CDR3 extends over 14 amino acids. In DNA form, the CDR3 reads TGTGCCAGCAGCGCGGGACAGGGGACCTATGGCTACACCTTC. It codes for CASSAGQGTYGYTF.

The count of this clone is one. V is TRBV30 and J is TRBJ2-7, with TRBD2 as a possible D gene (7 bases). The germline gives CDR1 GTSNPN, CDR2 SVGIG (reference sequence). Trimming took off 0 bases at V and 2 bases at J, with 14 bases between the two ends. CDR3 length equals 15 residues. CDR3 amino acids: CAWSVKSGGAYEQYF. In DNA form, the CDR3 reads TGTGCCTGGAGTGTAAAATCGGGGGGCGCCTACGAGCAGTACTTC.

The chain recombines TRBV9 with TRBJ1-1; 12 nucleotides line up with TRBD1. V was clipped by 3 bases and J by 2 bases; unmatched bases: 2. The CDR3 sequence is 15 residues long. In germline, CDR1 is SGDLS, CDR2 YYNGEE. The CDR3 sequence: CASSEGTGGNTEAFF. The CDR3 region has the DNA TGTGCCAGCAGCGAGGGGACAGGGGGCAACACTGAAGCTTTCTTT.

The rearrangement joins TRBV7-3 to TRBJ1-1, with D unresolved. The germline CDR1 and CDR2 sequences are SGHTA and FQGTGA. The germline V and J ends were trimmed by 3 bases and 1 base, with 6 bases remaining between them. This CDR3 has 13 residues. The CDR3 DNA is TGTGCCAGCAGCTTCGGCAGGAACACTGAAGCTTTCTTT. Residues: CASSFGRNTEAFF.

The chain links TRBV11-2 to TRBJ2-1, with TRBD2 matching over 7 bases. V lost 4 bases and J lost 0; bases outside the gene matches: 3. This CDR3 spans 15 amino acids. Per germline, CDR1 SGHAT and CDR2 FQNNGV. The CDR3 DNA sequence: TGTGCCAGCAGCTCGGTAGCGGGCTCCTACAATGAGCAGTTCTTC. Translation gives CASSSVAGSYNEQFF. Drawing the rest from reference TRBV11-2 and TRBJ2-1, the complete variable domain is EAGVAQSPRYKIIEKRQSVAFWCNPISGHATLYWYQQILGQGPKLLIQFQNNGVVDDSQLPKDRFSAERLKGVDSTLKIQPAKLEDSAVYLCASSSVAGSYNEQFFGPGTRLTVL.

The J gene is TRBJ2-1, the V gene TRBV10-1; D is unresolved. CDR1 and CDR2 (germline): WNHNN, SYGVQD (reference sequence). Trimming took off 2 bases at V and 9 bases at J, with 5 bases between the two ends. The CDR3 consists of 11 residues. CDR3 in DNA: TGCGCCAGCAGTGAGGGGTTTGAGCAGTTCTTC. It codes for CASSEGFEQFF.

The chain is built from TRBV14 and TRBJ2-5, with D possibly being TRBD1 (6 bases). V shed 1 base and J shed 3 bases, with 12 bases lying between them. The germline gives CDR1 SGHDN, CDR2 FVKESK. This CDR3 comprises 15 residues. CDR3 DNA: TGTGCCAGCAGCCAAGGGGGGCTACTAAAAGAGACCCAGTACTTC. Residues: CASSQGGLLKETQYF. The entire variable domain, with the rest obtained from reference TRBV14 and TRBJ2-5, is as follows: EAGVTQFPSHSVIEKGQTVTLRCDPISGHDNLYWYRRVMGKEIKFLLHFVKESKQDESGMPNNRFLAERTGGTYSTLKVQPAELEDSGVYFCASSQGGLLKETQYFGPGTRLLVL.

This clone was picked up a small number of times. This chain uses TRBV9 with TRBJ1-1; 9 nucleotides match TRBD1. With V trimmed by 4 bases and J by 1 base, 8 bases remained unmatched. The CDR3 covers 16 residues. In germline, CDR1 is SGDLS, CDR2 YYNGEE. CDR3 sequence: CASSQGQGSPNTEAFF. For the CDR3, the DNA is TGTGCCAGCAGCCAGGGACAGGGATCGCCGAACACTGAAGCTTTCTTT.

The chain joins TRBV30 to TRBJ2-5; no definite D call. V was cut by 7 bases and J by 5 bases, with 14 bases left in between. This CDR3 has 12 amino acids. Germline V gene lookup returns CDR1 GTSNPN and CDR2 SVGIG (reference sequence). CDR3 nucleotides: TGTGCCTCCCGGGCGGCGAAGGAGACCCAGTACTTC. It specifies CASRAAKETQYF.

The genes are TRBV10-3 and TRBJ2-6; D is possibly TRBD1 (5 bases). This CDR3 has 14 residues. With 5 bases removed from V and 2 bases from J, the gap between germline ends came to 7 bases. Germline V CDR1 and CDR2: ENHRY, SYGVKD. Here the CDR3 DNA reads TGTGCCATCAGTCAGGGTGCTGGGGCCAACGTCCTGACTTTC. Protein: CAISQGAGANVLTF.

The chain links TRBV2 to TRBJ2-3; D is ambiguous. CDR1 SNHLY and CDR2 FYNNEI come from the germline V gene. Trimming left V 5 bases short and J 2 bases short, with 2 bases between. This CDR3 is 11 amino acids long. CDR3 nucleotide sequence: TGTGCCAGCAGTTCCACAGATACGCAGTATTTT. Its translation: CASSSTDTQYF.

J is TRBJ1-2 and V is TRBV19; no firm D call. Trimming removed 3 bases from V and 5 bases from J, with 16 bases in between. Germline values: CDR1 LNHDA, CDR2 SQIVND (reference sequence). The CDR3 runs 15 residues. The CDR3 DNA is TGTGCCAGTAGTATTTCTCTCGGGTATCGTTATGGCTACACCTTC. Translated, it gives CASSISLGYRYGYTF.

V gene TRBV23-1 combines with J gene TRBJ1-1; D possibly corresponds to TRBD1 (6 bases). TRBV23-1 carries the ORF label, with uncertain function. The ends were cut back, 6 bases at V and 3 bases at J, with 14 bases in the middle. This CDR3 comprises 14 residues. CDR3 sequence (DNA): TGCGCCAGCAGAAAGGGGGGGTGGGACACTGAAGCTTTCTTT. Amino acids: CASRKGGWDTEAFF.

This clone was seen a single time. In DNA, the CDR3 is TGTGCCAGCAGTCGGGACAGGGCGGCTAACTATGGCTACACCTTC. Its protein is CASSRDRAANYGYTF. V usage is TRBV6-5 and J usage is TRBJ1-2; 9 bases map to TRBD1. The CDR3 length is 15 residues. CDR1 and CDR2 (germline): MNHEY, SVGAGI. V shed 5 bases and J 0 bases; nucleotides not matched to a gene: 4.

The chain links TRBV7-8 to TRBJ1-2, with TRBD1 matching over 9 bases. Germline CDR1 reads SGHVS; CDR2 reads FQNEAQ. The CDR3 is 15 residues long. V dropped 1 base and J dropped 6; count of bases not matched to a gene: 6. The CDR3 loop is CASSLDRGREDGYTF. The CDR3, as DNA: TGTGCCAGCAGCTTAGACAGGGGGCGCGAGGATGGCTACACCTTC.

This clone has a handful of counts. The rearrangement links TRBV30 to TRBJ1-2; TRBD1 might be the D (6 bases). Trimming pared 3 bases from V and 5 bases from J, leaving 10 bases between. CDR1 is GTSNPN and CDR2 is SVGIG in the germline V gene (reference sequence). The CDR3 extends over 12 amino acids. This CDR3 reads CAWRRGGYGYTF. DNA for the CDR3: TGTGCCTGGAGGCGAGGGGGATATGGCTACACCTTC. The whole variable domain, remainder taken from reference TRBV30 and TRBJ1-2, is SQTIHQWPATLVQPVGSPLSLECTVEGTSNPNLYWYRQAAGRGLQLLFYSVGIGQISSEVPQNLSASRPQDRQFILSSKKLLLSDSGFYLCAWRRGGYGYTFGSGTRLTVV.

The chain has TRBV11-2 and TRBJ2-1, with 8 positions matching TRBD2. The germline CDR1 and CDR2 sequences are SGHAT and FQNNGV. The CDR3 is 17 amino acids. The V and J ends lost 6 bases and 9 bases, in that order; junction bases with no gene match: 19. This chain's CDR3 is CASRTSVAGGSPGEQFF. The CDR3 coding sequence is TGTGCCAGCAGAACTAGCGTGGCGGGGGGCAGCCCAGGTGAGCAGTTCTTC.

The J gene is TRBJ2-6, the V gene TRBV4-1, with 9 bases that match TRBD1. Germline V gene data show CDR1 as MGHRA and CDR2 as YSYEKL. The junction had 5 bases not matched to a gene; V was cut back by 4 bases and J by 4 bases. CDR3 length: 16 amino acids. CDR3 sequence (DNA): TGCGCCAGCAGCCTCGGACAGGGGCTCGGGGCCAACGTCCTGACTTTC. Translation gives CASSLGQGLGANVLTF.

V is TRBV4-3 and J is TRBJ1-6, with 8 nucleotides matching TRBD1. V lost 1 base and J lost 7; bases outside the gene matches: 3. From germline, CDR1 is LGHNA and CDR2 YSLEER. The CDR3 is 15 amino acids. The CDR3 here is CASSQGQGRNSPLHF. Here the CDR3 DNA reads TGCGCCAGCAGCCAAGGACAGGGGCGAAATTCACCCCTCCACTTT.

DNA for the CDR3: TGCGCCAGCAGCTCCAGGGACGGTAGTGAAGCTTTCTTT. This encodes CASSSRDGSEAFF. The J gene is TRBJ1-1, the V gene TRBV5-1; TRBD1 is a possible D gene (5 bases). The germline gives CDR1 SGHRS, CDR2 YFSETQ. The length of the CDR3 is 13 residues. Deletions cut 3 bases from V and 7 bases from J, with 13 bases between.

The J gene is TRBJ2-1, the V gene TRBV29-1; TRBD2 agrees at 10 bases. This CDR3 is built from 17 residues. V shed 0 bases and J 0 bases; nucleotides not matched to a gene: 5. Germline lookup yields CDR1 SQVTM and CDR2 ANQGSEA. The DNA for the CDR3 is TGCAGCGTTGAAGAGTCCGAGCGGGGGGGCTCCTACAATGAGCAGTTCTTC. It translates to CSVEESERGGSYNEQFF.